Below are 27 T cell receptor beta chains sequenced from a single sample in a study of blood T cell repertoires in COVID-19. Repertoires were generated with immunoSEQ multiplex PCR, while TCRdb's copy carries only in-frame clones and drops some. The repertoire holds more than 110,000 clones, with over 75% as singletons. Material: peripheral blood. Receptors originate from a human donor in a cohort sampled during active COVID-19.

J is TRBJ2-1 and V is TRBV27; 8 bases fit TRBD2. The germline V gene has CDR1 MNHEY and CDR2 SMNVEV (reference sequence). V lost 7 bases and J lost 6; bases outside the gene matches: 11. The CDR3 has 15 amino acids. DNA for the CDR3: TGTGCCAGCAACGACGGACTAGCCCGGTCCAATGAGCAGTTCTTC. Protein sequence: CASNDGLARSNEQFF.

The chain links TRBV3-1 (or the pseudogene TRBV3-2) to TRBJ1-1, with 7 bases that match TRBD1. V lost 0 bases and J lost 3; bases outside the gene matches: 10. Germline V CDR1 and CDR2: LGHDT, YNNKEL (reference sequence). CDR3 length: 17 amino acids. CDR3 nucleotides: TGTGCCAGCAGCCAAGATCGGGGGAACAGGGGAGACACTGAAGCTTTCTTT. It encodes CASSQDRGNRGDTEAFF.

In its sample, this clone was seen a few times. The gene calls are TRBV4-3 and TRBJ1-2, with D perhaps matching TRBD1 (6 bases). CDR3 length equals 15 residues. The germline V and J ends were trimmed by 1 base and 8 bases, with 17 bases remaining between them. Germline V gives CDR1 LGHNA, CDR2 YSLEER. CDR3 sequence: CASSQVAGDLLGYTF. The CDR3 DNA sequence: TGCGCCAGCAGCCAAGTCGCAGGGGATTTACTAGGCTACACCTTC.

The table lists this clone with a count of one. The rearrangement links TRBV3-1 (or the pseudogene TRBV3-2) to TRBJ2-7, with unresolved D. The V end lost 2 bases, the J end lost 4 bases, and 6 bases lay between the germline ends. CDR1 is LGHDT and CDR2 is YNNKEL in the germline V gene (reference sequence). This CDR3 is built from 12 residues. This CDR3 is CASSQTDYEQYF. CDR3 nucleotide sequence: TGTGCCAGCAGCCAAACTGATTACGAGCAGTACTTC.

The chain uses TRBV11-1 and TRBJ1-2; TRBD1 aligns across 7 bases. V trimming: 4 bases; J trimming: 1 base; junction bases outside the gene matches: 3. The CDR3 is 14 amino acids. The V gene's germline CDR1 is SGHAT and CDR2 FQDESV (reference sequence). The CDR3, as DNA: TGTGCCAGCAGCTCCCGGGACAGTAACTATGGCTACACCTTC. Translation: CASSSRDSNYGYTF. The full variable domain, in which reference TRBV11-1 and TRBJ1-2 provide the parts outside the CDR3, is EAEVAQSPRYKITEKSQAVAFWCDPISGHATLYWYRQILGQGPELLVQFQDESVVDDSQLPKDRFSAERLKGVDSTLKIQPAELGDSAMYLCASSSRDSNYGYTFGSGTRLTVV.

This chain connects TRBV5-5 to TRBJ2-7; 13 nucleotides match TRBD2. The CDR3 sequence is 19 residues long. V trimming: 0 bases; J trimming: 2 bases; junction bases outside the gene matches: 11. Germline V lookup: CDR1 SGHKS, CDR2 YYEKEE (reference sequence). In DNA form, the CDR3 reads TGTGCCAGCAGCTTGGAGGGACTAGCGGGGTCCCCCTCTCCCTACGAGCAGTACTTC. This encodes CASSLEGLAGSPSPYEQYF.

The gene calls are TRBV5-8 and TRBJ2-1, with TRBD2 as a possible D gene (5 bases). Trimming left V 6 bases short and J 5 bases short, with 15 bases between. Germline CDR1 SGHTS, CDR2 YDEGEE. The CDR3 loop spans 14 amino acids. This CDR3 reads CASNRASPHNEQFF. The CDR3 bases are TGTGCCAGCAATCGGGCTAGCCCCCACAATGAGCAGTTCTTC.

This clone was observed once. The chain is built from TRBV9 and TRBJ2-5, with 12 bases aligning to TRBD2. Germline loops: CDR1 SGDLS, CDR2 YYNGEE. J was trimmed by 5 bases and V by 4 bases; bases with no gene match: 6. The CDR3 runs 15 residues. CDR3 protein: CASSFGTSGSETQYF. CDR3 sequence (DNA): TGTGCCAGCAGCTTCGGGACTAGCGGGTCCGAGACCCAGTACTTC.

DNA for the CDR3: TGTGCCAGCAGTTCCGGGACTAGCTCCTACAATGAGCAGTTCTTC. Translated: CASSSGTSSYNEQFF. The chain carries TRBV27 and TRBJ2-1, with 8 bases that match TRBD2. The V segment lost 4 bases and the J segment 0 bases; nucleotides outside the gene matches: 2. The germline V gene encodes CDR1 MNHEY and CDR2 SMNVEV (reference sequence). This CDR3 comprises 15 residues.

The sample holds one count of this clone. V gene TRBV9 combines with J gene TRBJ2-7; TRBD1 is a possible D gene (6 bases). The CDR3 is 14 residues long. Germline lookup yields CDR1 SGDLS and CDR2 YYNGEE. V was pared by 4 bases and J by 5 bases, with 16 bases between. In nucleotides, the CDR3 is TGTGCCAGCAGCACAACCCCACAGGGTCACGAGCAGTACGTC. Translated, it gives CASSTTPQGHEQYV.

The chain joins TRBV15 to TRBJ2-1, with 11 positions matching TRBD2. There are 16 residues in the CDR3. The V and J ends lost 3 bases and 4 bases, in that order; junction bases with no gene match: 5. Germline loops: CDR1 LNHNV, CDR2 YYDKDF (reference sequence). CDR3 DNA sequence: TGTGCCACCAGCAGTAGCGGGAGGGGTATGTACAATGAGCAGTTCTTC. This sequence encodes CATSSSGRGMYNEQFF. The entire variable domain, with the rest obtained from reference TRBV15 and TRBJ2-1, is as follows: DAMVIQNPRYQVTQFGKPVTLSCSQTLNHNVMYWYQQKSSQAPKLLFHYYDKDFNNEADTPDNFQSRRPNTSFCFLDIRSPGLGDTAMYLCATSSSGRGMYNEQFFGPGTRLTVL.

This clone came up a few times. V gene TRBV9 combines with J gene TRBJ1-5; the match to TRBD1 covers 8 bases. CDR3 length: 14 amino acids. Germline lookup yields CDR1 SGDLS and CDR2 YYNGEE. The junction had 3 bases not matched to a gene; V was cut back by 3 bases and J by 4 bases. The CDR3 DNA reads TGTGCCAGCAGCGCGGGGACAGGTAATCAGCCCCAGCATTTT. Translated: CASSAGTGNQPQHF.

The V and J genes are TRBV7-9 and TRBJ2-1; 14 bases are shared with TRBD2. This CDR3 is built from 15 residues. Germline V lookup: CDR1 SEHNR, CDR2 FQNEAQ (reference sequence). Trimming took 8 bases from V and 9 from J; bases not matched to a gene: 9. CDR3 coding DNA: TGTGCCAGCTGCTCGGGACTAGCGGGAGTTAGTGAGCAGTTCTTC. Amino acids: CASCSGLAGVSEQFF.

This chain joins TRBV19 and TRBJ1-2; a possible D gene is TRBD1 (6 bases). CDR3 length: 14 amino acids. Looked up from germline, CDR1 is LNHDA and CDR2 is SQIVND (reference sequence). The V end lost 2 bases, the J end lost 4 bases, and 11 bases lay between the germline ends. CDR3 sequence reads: CASSISGVGYGYTF. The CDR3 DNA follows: TGTGCCAGTAGTATATCAGGGGTCGGCTATGGCTACACCTTC.

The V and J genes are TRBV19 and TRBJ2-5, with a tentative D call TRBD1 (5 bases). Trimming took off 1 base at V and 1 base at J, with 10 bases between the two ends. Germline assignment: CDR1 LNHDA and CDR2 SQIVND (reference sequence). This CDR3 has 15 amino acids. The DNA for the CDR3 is TGTGCCAGTAGTATAGGACAGACCTTCCAAGAGACCCAGTACTTC. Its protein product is CASSIGQTFQETQYF.

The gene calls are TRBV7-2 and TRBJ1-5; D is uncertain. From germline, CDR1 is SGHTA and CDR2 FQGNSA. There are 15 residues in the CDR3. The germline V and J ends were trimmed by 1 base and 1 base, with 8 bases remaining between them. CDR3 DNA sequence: TGTGCCAGCAGCTTAGAGGCGGGGAGCAATCAGCCCCAGCATTTT. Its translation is CASSLEAGSNQPQHF.

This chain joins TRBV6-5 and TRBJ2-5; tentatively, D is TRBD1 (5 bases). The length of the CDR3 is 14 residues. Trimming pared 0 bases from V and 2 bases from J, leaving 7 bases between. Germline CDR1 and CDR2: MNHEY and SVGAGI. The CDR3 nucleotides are TGTGCCAGCAGTTACTCTAGACAGCAAGAGACCCAGTACTTC. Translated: CASSYSRQQETQYF.

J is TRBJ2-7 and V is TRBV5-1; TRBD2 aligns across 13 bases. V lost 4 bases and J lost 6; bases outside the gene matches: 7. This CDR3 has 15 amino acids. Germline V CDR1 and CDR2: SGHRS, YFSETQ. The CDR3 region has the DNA TGCGCCAGCAGCCCCCCGACTAGCGGGGGGTCCGAGCAGTACTTC. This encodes CASSPPTSGGSEQYF.

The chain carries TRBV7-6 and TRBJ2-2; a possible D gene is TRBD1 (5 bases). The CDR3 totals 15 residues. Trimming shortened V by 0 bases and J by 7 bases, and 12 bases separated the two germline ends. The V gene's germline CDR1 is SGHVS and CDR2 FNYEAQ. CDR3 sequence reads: CASSLAAGRVGELFF. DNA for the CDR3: TGTGCCAGCAGCTTAGCGGCAGGGCGAGTCGGGGAGCTGTTTTTT.

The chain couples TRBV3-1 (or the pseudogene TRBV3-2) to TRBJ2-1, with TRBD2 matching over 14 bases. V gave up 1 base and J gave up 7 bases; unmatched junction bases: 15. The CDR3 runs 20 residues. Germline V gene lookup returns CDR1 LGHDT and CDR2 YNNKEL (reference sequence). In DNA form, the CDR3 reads TGTGCCAGCAGCCAAGGGAGGGGACTAGCGGGAGCCAGAAGGGGGAATGAGCAGTTCTTC. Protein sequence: CASSQGRGLAGARRGNEQFF.

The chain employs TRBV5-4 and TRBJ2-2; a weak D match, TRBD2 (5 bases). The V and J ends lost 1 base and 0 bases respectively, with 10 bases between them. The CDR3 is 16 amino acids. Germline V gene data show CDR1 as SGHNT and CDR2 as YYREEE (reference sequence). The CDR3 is CASSLPSGSNTGELFF. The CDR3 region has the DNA TGTGCCAGCAGCTTGCCCAGCGGATCGAACACCGGGGAGCTGTTTTTT.

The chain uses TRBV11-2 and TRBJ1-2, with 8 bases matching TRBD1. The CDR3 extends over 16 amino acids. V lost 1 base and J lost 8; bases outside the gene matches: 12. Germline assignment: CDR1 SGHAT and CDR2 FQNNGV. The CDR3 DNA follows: TGTGCCAGCAGCTTAGCAGGGGGCGCAGGGTTGGGGGGCTACACCTTC. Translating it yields CASSLAGGAGLGGYTF.

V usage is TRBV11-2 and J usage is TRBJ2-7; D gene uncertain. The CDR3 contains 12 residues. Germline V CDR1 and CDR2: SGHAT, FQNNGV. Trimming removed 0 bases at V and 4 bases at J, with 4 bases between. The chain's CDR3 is CASSLDRYEQYV. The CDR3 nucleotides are TGTGCCAGCAGCTTAGATCGTTACGAGCAGTACGTC.

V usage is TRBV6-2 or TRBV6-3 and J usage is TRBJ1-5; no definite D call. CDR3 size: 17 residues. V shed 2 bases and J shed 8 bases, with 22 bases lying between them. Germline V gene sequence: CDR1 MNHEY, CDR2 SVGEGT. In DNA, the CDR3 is TGTGCCAGCAGTTACGGACGGCAGATTGGAGGGTCTAAGCCCCAGCATTTT. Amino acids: CASSYGRQIGGSKPQHF.

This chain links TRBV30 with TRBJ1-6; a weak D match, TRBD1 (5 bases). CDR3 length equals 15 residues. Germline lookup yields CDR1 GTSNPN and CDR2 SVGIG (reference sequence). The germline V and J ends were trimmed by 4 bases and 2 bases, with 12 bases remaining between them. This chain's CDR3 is CAWTLQGTYNSPLHF. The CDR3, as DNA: TGTGCCTGGACCCTCCAGGGTACCTATAATTCACCCCTCCACTTT. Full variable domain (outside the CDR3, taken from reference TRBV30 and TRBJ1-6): SQTIHQWPATLVQPVGSPLSLECTVEGTSNPNLYWYRQAAGRGLQLLFYSVGIGQISSEVPQNLSASRPQDRQFILSSKKLLLSDSGFYLCAWTLQGTYNSPLHFGNGTRLTVT.

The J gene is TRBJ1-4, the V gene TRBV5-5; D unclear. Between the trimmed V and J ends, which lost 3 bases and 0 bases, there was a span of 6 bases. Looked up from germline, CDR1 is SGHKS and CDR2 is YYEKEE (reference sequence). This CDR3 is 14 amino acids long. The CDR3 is CASSSRATNEKLFF. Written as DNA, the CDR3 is TGTGCCAGCAGCTCGAGAGCAACTAATGAAAAACTGTTTTTT.

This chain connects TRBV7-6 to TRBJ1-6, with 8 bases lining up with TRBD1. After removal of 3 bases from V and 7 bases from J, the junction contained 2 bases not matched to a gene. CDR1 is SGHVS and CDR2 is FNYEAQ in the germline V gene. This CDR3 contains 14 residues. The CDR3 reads CASSFQGANSPLHF. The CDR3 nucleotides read TGTGCCAGCAGCTTCCAGGGGGCGAATTCACCCCTCCACTTT.